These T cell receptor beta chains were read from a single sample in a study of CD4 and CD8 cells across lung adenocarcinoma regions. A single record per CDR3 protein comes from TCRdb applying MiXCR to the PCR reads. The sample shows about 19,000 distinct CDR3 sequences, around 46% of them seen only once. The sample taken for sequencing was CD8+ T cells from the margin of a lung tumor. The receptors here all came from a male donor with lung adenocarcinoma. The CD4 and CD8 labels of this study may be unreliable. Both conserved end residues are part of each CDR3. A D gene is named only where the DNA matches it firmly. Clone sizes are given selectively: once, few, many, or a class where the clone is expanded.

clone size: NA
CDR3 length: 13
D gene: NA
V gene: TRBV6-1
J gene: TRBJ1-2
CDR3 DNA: TGTGCCAGCCTTCGGTCGGGACCGGGGGGCTACACCTTC
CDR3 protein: CASLRSGPGGYTF

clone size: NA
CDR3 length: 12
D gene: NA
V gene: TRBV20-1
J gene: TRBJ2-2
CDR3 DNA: TGCAGTGCTAGTTTGGGGACCGGGGAGCTGTTTTTT
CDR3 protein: CSASLGTGELFF

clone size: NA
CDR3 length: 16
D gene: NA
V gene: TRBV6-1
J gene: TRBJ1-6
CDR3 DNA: TGTGCCAGCAGTGATTCAGCATCCGTTTTTAATTCACCCCTCCACTTT
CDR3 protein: CASSDSASVFNSPLHF

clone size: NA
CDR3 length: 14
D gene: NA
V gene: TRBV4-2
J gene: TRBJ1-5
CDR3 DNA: TGTGCCAGCAGCCAGCAGGGAGGAGATCAGCCCCAGCATTTT
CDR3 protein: CASSQQGGDQPQHF

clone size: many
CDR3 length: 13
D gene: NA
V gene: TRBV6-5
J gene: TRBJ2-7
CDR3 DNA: TGTGCCAGCAGTTACTCGGGCTCCTACGAGCAGTACTTC
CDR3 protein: CASSYSGSYEQYF

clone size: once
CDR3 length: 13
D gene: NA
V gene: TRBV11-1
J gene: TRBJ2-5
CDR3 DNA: TGTGCCAGCAGCTACGGGTTGCAAGAGACCCAGTACTTC
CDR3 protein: CASSYGLQETQYF

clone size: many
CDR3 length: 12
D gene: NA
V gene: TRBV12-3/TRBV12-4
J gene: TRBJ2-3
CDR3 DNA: TGTGCCAGCAAGGATAGCACAGATACGCAGTATTTT
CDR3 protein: CASKDSTDTQYF

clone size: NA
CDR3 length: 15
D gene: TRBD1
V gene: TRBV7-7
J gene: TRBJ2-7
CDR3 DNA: TGTGCTAGCAGCCGGTCTGGGGACAGGGGGAATGAGCAGTACTTC
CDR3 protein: CASSRSGDRGNEQYF

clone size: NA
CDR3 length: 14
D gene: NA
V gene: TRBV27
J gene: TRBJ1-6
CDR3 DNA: TGTGCCAGCAGTTTAGCTGGACTCAATTCACCCCTCCACTTT
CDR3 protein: CASSLAGLNSPLHF

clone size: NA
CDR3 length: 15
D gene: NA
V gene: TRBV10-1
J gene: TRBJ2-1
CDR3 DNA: TGCGTCAGCAGTGAGTCTGGCGGGAATGTCAATGAGCAGTTCTTC
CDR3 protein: CVSSESGGNVNEQFF

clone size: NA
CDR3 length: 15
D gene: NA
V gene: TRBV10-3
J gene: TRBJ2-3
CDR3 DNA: TGTGCCGCGGGCAACGGGGGACGTGACCCAGAGACGCAGTACTTT
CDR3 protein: CAAGNGGRDPETQYF

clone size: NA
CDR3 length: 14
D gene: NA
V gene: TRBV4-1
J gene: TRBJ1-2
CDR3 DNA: TGCGCCAGCAGCTCCAGGTCCACTAACTATGGCTACACCTTC
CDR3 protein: CASSSRSTNYGYTF

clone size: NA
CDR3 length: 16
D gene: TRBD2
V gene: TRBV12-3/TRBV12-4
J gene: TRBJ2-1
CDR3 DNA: TGTGCCAGCAGTACCCCGGGACTAGCGGGGATTGTTGAGCAGTTCTTC
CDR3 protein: CASSTPGLAGIVEQFF

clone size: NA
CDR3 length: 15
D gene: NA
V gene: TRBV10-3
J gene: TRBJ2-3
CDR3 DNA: TGTGCCGGGGGCAACGGGGGCCTAGACCAAGATACCCAGTACTTT
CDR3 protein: CAGGNGGLDQDTQYF

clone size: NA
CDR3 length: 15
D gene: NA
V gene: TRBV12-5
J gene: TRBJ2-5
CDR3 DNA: TGTGGTGGGGGGCATAGGGGCCGTGACCAAGAGACCCAGTACTTC
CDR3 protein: CGGGHRGRDQETQYF

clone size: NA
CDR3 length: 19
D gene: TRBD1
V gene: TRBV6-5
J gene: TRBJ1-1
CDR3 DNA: TGTGCCAGCAGTTACTCCCAATTGACAGGGCCCGCCATGAACACTGAAGCTTTCTTT
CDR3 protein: CASSYSQLTGPAMNTEAFF

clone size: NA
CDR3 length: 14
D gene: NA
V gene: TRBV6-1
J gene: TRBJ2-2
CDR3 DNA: TGTGCCAGCAGCACAGGGGGGGATACCGGGGAGCTGTTTTTT
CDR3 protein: CASSTGGDTGELFF

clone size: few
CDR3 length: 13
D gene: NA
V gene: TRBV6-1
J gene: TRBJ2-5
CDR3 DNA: TGTGCCAGCTCGCGGGCCAAGCGAGAGACCCAGTACTTC
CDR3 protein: CASSRAKRETQYF

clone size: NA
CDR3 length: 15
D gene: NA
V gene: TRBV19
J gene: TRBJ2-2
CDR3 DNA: TGTGCCAGTAGTAAAACGGGAGTGGGTACCGGGGAGCTGTTTTTT
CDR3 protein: CASSKTGVGTGELFF

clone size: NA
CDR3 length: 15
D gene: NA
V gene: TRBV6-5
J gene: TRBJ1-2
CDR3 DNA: TGTGCCAGCAGTTACTCTGCGGGTGTCCGCCGACATTACACCTTC
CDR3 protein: CASSYSAGVRRHYTF

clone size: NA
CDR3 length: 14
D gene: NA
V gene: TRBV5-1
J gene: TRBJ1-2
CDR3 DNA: TGCGCCAGCAGCTTGGGGGCAGGGGAATATGGCTACACCTTC
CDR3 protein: CASSLGAGEYGYTF

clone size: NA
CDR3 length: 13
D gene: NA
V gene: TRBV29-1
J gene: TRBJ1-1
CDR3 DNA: TGCAGCGCGTACAGGGATAGAAACACTGAAGCTTTCTTT
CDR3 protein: CSAYRDRNTEAFF

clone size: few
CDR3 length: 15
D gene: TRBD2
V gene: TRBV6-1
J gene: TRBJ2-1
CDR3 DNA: TGTGCCAGCAGGGGGGGACTAGCAGCTTCCAATGAGCAGTTCTTC
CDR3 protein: CASRGGLAASNEQFF

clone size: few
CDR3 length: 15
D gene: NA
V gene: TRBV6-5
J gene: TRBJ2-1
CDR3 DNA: TGTGCCAGCAGTTACTCGACTAACCAACCCTTCGCACAGTTCTTC
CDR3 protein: CASSYSTNQPFAQFF

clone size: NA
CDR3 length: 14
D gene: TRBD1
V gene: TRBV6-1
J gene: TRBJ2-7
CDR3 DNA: TGTGCCAGCAGTCCCAGGGGGCGCGTCTACGAGCAGTACTTC
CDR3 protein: CASSPRGRVYEQYF

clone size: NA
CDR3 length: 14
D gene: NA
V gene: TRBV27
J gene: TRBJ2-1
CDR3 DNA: TGTGCCAGCAGTCCCCGAGCGTATCAAGAGACCCAGTTCTTC
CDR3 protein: CASSPRAYQETQFF

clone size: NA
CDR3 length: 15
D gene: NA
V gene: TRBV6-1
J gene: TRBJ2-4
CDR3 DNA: TGTGCCCGCGCCACGGTCGGACGAGCCACAGATACTCAGTACTTC
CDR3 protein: CARATVGRATDTQYF

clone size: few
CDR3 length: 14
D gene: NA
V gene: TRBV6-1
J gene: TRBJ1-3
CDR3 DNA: TGTGCCAGCATAGGACACGGTTCGGGAAACACCATATATTTT
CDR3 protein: CASIGHGSGNTIYF

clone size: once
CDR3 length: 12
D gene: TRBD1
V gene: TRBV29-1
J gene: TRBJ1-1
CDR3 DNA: TGCAGCGCGGACAGGGTGAACACTGAAGCTTTCTTT
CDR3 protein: CSADRVNTEAFF

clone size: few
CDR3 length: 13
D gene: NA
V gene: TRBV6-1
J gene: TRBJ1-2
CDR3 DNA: TGTGCCAGCAGCCGAGACAGGAGAAATGGCTACACCTTC
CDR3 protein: CASSRDRRNGYTF

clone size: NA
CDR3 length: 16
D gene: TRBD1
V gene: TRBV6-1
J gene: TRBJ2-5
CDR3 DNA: TGTGCCAGCAGTGGAGCCGGGACAGGGGATGGGGATACCCAGTACTTC
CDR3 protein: CASSGAGTGDGDTQYF

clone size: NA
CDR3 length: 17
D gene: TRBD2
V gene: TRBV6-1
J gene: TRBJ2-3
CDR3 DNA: TGTGCCAGCAGTGCGGGCTCCGGGGGGGGCGGGCAAGAGACCCAGTACTTT
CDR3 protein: CASSAGSGGGGQETQYF

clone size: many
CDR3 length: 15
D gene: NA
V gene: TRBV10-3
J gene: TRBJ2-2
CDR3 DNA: TGTGCCATCAGTGAGTCGAGGGGGTGGACCGGGGAGCTGTTTTTT
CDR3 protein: CAISESRGWTGELFF

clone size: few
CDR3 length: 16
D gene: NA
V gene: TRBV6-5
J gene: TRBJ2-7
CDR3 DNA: TGTGCCAGCAGTTCTACCGCTCTTTCTAGCTCCTACGAGCAGTACTTC
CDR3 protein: CASSSTALSSSYEQYF

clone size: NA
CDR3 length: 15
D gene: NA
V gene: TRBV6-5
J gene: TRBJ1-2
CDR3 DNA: TGTGCCAGCAGCTATCGGGGCCGAGGGTGGTATGGCTACACCTTC
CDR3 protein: CASSYRGRGWYGYTF

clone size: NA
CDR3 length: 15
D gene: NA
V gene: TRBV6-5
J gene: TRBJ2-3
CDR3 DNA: TGTGCCAGCAGTTACTCGCAAAGCGGCACAGATATTCAGTACTTT
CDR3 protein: CASSYSQSGTDIQYF

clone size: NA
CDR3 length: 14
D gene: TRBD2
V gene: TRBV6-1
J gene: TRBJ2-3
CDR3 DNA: TGTGCGGGCAGCGTGGCGGGAGACCAAGAGACGCAGTATTTT
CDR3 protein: CAGSVAGDQETQYF

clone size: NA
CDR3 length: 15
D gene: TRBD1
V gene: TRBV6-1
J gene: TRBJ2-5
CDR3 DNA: TGTGCCAGGGGGTTAGGGGACAGTGCCACAGAGACCCAGTATTTC
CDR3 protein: CARGLGDSATETQYF

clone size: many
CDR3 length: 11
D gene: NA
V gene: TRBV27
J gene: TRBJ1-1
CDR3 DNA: TGTGCCAGCAGAAGCGGGACTGAAGCTTTCTTT
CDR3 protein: CASRSGTEAFF

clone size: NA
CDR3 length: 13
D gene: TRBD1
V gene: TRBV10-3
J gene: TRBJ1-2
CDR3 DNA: TGTGCCATCAGTCCGGACAGGGCCTATGGCTACACCTTC
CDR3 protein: CAISPDRAYGYTF

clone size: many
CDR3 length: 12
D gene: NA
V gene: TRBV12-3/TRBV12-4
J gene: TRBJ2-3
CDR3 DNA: TGTGCCAGCAGTCAAATACCAGATACGCAGTATTTT
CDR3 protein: CASSQIPDTQYF

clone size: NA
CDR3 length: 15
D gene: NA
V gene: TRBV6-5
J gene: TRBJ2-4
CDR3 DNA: TGTGCCAGCAGTTCGCCAGGGTACCGAAAAAACATTCAGTACTTC
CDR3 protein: CASSSPGYRKNIQYF

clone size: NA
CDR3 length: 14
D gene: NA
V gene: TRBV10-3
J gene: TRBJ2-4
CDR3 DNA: TGTGCCAGTCAGGGGGGGGGGACCAAAAACATTCAGTACTTC
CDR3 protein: CASQGGGTKNIQYF

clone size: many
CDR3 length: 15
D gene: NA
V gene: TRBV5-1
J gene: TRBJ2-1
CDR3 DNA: TGCGCCAGCAGCTTGGGGTGGGAGGTTTACAATGAGCAGTTCTTC
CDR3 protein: CASSLGWEVYNEQFF

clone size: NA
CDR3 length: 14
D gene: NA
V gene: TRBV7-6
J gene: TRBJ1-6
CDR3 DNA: TGTGCCAGCAGCTTAGGGACCTATAATTCACCCCTCCACTTT
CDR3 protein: CASSLGTYNSPLHF

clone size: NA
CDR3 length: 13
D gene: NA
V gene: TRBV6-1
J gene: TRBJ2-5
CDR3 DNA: TGTGCCAGCGGGGGACGTGGCCCAGAGACCCAGTATTTC
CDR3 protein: CASGGRGPETQYF

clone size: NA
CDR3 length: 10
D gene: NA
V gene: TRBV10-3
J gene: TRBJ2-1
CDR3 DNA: TGTGCCACCCTTGGGGAGACCCAGTTCTTC
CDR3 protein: CATLGETQFF

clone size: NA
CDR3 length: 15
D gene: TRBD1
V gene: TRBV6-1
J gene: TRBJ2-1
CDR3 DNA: TGTGCCAGCAGAAGAGGGACAGGGGACTCGAGTGAGCAGTTCTTC
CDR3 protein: CASRRGTGDSSEQFF

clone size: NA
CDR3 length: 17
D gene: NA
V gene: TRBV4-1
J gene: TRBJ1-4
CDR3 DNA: TGCGCCAGCAGCCAAGGCTTTGGAGTTGCAACTAATGAAAAACTGTTTTTT
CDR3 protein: CASSQGFGVATNEKLFF

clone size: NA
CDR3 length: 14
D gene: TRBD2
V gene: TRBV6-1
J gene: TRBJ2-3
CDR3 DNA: TGTGCCAGCAGGGTGGGAGGGCCCCGAGATACGCAGTATTTT
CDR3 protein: CASRVGGPRDTQYF

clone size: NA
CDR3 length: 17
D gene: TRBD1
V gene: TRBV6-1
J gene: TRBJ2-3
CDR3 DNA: TGTGCCAGCAGTGAAGAAGTGGGGACAGGGGGAAGAGATACGCAGTATTTT
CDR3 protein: CASSEEVGTGGRDTQYF

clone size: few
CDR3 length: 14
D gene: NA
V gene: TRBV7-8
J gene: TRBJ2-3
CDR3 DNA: TGTGCCAGCAGCTTCGTAGGCCACACAGATACGCAGTATTTT
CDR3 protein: CASSFVGHTDTQYF